This TCR beta chain was captured in a study of Ad26.COV2.S vaccination and SARS-CoV-2 variants. This CDR3 is built from 18 residues. The assay was immunoSEQ multiplex PCR, and TCRdb's table has in-frame clones only and misses some. This sample has 200,000 to 300,000 clones, with roughly 85% found just once. The treatment: about 20 received Ad26.COV2.S at low or high dose, single or two shots; several received placebo; per-sample allocation not given. Repertoires come from day 63 after the first vaccine or placebo injection. The receptor was isolated from a person aged 18 to 59 who received the Ad26.COV2.S COVID-19 vaccine or a placebo. V is TRBV21-1 and J is TRBJ2-7; the table assigns TRBD2, which was not confirmed against the DNA. TRBV21-1 corresponds to a pseudogene. This specimen was peripheral blood, taken in a trial of Ad26.COV2.S vaccine versus placebo. CDR3 residues: CASSKAPSGSSGTYEQYV. In DNA form, the CDR3 reads TGTGCCAGCAGCAAAGCGCCCTCAGGAAGTAGCGGGACCTACGAGCAGTACGTC.